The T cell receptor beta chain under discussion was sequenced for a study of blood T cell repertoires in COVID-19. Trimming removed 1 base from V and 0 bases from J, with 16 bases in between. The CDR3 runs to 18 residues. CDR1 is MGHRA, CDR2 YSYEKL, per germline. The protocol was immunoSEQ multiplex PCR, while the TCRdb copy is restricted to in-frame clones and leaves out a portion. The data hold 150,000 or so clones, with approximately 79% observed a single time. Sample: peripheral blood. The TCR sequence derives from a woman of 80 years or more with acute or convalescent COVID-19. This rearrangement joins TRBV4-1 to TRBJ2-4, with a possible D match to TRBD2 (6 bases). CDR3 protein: CASSQAGVAPLAKNIQYF. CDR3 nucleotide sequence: TGCGCCAGCAGCCAAGCGGGGGTGGCCCCTCTAGCCAAAAACATTCAGTACTTC.